This TCR beta chain was documented in a study of OX40 agonist ivuxolimab in advanced cancers. For context, the study as a whole: The costimulatory receptor OX40 (CD134) was targeted by ivuxolimab, a fully human IgG2 agonistic monoclonal antibody. Intravenous ivuxolimab was administered to patients every 2 weeks at six dose levels: 0.01, 0.1, 0.3, 1.5, 3 and 10 mg/kg. Of the roughly 51 patients in dose escalation, approximately 20 had hepatocellular carcinoma, roughly 15 had melanoma, 9 had renal cell carcinoma and 9 had head and neck cancer. In the dose-escalation cohort, about four fifths of patients were male, and the mean age was approximately 60 years with a range of about 20 to 80. Patients were allowed to have had prior anti-PD-1, anti-PD-L1 or anti-CTLA-4 therapy, and around 41% of the dose-escalation patients had previously received checkpoint inhibitors. Three dose-escalation patients achieved partial responses, one with hepatocellular carcinoma and two with cutaneous melanoma. The point of sequencing TCRbeta in the periphery was to test whether ivuxolimab changed TCR sequence diversity and drove clonal T-cell expansion. The paper describes the monotherapy dose-escalation part (N ≈ 52 patients) of the phase I trial of ivuxolimab.

Comments on this clone: No antigen is known for it. Base qualities are not provided; no much larger clone lies one nucleotide away.

The trial excluded patients who had a history of autoimmune disease or were on systemic immunosuppression. Peripheral blood for TCR sequencing was drawn from every dose cohort at baseline, at cycle 4 day 1 and at cycle 7 day 1. The samples were drawn from a first-in-human, open-label, multicenter phase I dose-escalation trial of ivuxolimab. The trial enrolled adults with locally advanced or metastatic head and neck squamous cell, hepatocellular, melanoma or renal cell carcinoma. Before TCR sequencing, CD4+ T cells and CD8+ T cells were sorted from peripheral blood as separate populations. On the study overall, not on this receptor specifically: Low levels of normalized T-cell clonal expansion were also seen in some nonresponding patients. At doses of 0.1 to 3.0 mg/kg, clonal expansion of both CD4+ and CD8+ blood T cells was observed from baseline to week 6. After ivuxolimab, CD8+ T cells had more expanded clones than CD4+ T cells on average. In the 0.1-3.0 mg/kg groups, partial responders had among the lowest normalized peripheral clonal expansion, particularly in CD8+ T cells. The antigen specificity of the clonally expanded peripheral T cells was not determined.

Trimming removed 0 bases from V and 2 bases from J; the gene matches leave 9 bases unexplained. CDR1 and CDR2 are drawn from the germline V gene (reference sequence): MNHEY, SMNVEV. Including cysteine and phenylalanine, the CDR3 has 17 amino acids. CDR3 DNA only is kept here, 51 bases in frame from base 1. Genomic DNA was isolated from the sorted cells so that the TCRbeta CDR3 region could be sequenced. TCRbeta CDR3 regions were sequenced using the immunoSEQ Assay. TCRdb's version of the immuneACCESS table is confined to in-frame rearrangements and falls short of the full clone set. An unresolved V gene accounts for under half of the shortfall where checked; the remainder is of unknown origin. Across this sample there are under 7,500 clones, with about nine tenths seen only once. The ten largest clones add up to about 42% of the sample.

This receptor was obtained from an adult with an advanced solid tumor such as melanoma, head and neck, liver or kidney cancer. The sample consisted of CD4+ or CD8+ T cells sorted from blood, taken in a trial of the OX40 agonist ivuxolimab. The receptor chain draws on TRBV27 and TRBJ1-2, and 7 junctional nucleotides match TRBD1. In nucleotides, the sequence is TGTGCCAGCAGTTTATCCCCGAACAGGGGACAGAACTATGGCTACACCTTC. Its coded protein is CASSLSPNRGQNYGYTF.